The following is a T cell receptor beta chain sequence with its context. At one end, the junction sequence differs from germline, possibly due to a read error. This sample is drawn from a study of shared clonotypes between healthy human individuals. Generated by immunoSEQ multiplex PCR, the TCRdb table keeps only in-frame clones and is missing some. The table has 400,000 to 500,000 clones, 60% to 85% seen once; the top ten hold 10% to 15%. The CDR3 spans 15 residues. Germline V gene lookup returns CDR1 SGHRS and CDR2 YFSETQ. The genes are TRBV5-1 and TRBJ2-5; TRBD1 is a possible D gene (5 bases). This clonotype originated in a middle-aged woman in good health. Some clones in this sample may be carry-over from other donors' samples. The sequenced sample was PBMCs. DNA for the CDR3: TGCGCCAGCGGCTTGGCCAGGGCAGTCCAAGAGACCCAGTACTTC. This codes for CASGLARAVQETQYF.